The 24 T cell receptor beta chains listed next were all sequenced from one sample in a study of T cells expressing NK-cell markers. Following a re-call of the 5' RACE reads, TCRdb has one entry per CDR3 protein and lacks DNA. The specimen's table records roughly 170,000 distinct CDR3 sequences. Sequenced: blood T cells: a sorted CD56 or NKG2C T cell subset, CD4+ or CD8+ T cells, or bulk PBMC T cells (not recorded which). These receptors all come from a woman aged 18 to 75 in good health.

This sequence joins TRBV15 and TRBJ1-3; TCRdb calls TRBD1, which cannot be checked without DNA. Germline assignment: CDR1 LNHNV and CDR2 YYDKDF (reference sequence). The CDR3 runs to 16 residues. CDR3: CATSRGQGLSGNTIYF.

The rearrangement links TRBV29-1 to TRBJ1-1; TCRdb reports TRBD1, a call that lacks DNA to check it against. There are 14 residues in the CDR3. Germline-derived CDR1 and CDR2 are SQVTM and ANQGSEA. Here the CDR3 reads CSVEFGGFGGNAFF.

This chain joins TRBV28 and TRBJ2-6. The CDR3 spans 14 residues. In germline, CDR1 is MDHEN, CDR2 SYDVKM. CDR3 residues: CASSLLAGANVLTF.

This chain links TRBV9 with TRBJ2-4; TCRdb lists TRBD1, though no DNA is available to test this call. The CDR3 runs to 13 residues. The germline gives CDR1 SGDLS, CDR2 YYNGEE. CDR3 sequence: CASSVEGSNIQYF.

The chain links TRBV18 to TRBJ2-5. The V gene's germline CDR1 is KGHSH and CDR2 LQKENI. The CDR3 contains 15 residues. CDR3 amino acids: CASSPLEQIQETQYF. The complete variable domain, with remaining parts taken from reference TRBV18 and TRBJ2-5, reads NAGVMQNPRHLVRRRGQEARLRCSPMKGHSHVYWYRQLPEEGLKFMVYLQKENIIDESGMPKERFSAEFPKEGPSILRIQQVVRGDSAAYFCASSPLEQIQETQYFGPGTRLLVL.

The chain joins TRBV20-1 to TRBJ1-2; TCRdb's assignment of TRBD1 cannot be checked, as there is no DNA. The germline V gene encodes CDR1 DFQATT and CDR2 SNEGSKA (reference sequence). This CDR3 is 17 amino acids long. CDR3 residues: CSARVLGQGNSFSGYTF.

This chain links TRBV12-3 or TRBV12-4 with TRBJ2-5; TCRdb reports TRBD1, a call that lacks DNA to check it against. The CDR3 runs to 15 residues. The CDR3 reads CASSSSGAPQETQYF.

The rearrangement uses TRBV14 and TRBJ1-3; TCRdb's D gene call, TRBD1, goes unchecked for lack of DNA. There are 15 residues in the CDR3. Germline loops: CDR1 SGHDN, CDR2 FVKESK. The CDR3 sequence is CASSQGRGRGNTIYF.

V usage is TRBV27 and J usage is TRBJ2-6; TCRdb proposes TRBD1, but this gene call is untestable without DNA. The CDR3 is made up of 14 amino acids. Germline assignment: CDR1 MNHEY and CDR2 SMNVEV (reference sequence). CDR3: CASSTGAGANVLTF.

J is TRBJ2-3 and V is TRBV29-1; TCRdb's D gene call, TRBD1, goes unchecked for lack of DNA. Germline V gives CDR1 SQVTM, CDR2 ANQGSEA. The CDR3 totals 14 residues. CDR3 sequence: CSAVGTGITDTQYF.

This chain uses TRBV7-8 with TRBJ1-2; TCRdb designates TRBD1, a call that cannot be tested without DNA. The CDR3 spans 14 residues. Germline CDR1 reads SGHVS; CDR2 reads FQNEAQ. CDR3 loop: CASSFGTGDYGYTF.

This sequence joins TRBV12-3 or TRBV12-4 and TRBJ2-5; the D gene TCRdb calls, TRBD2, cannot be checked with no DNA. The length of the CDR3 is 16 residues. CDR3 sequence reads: CASSPLKLAGGETQYF.

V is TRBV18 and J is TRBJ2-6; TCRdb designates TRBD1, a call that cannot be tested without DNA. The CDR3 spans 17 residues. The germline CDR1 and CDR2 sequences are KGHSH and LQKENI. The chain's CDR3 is CASSVGQGPSGANVLTF.

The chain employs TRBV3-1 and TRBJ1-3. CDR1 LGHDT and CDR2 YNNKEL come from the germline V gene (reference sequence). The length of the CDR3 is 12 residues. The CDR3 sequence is CASTSSGNTIYF.

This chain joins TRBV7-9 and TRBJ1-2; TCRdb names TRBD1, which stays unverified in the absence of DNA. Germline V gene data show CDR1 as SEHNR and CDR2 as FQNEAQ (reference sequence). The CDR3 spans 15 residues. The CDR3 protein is CASSLDRRVNYGYTF.

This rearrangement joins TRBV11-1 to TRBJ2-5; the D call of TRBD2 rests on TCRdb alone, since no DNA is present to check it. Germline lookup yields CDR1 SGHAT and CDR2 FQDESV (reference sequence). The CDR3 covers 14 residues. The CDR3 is CASSLFPLGETQYF. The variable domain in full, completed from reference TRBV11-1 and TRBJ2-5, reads EAEVAQSPRYKITEKSQAVAFWCDPISGHATLYWYRQILGQGPELLVQFQDESVVDDSQLPKDRFSAERLKGVDSTLKIQPAELGDSAMYLCASSLFPLGETQYFGPGTRLLVL.

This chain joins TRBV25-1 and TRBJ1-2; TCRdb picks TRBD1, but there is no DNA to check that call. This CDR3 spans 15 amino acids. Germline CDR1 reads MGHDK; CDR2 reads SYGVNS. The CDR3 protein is CASSEHTGKPYGYTF.

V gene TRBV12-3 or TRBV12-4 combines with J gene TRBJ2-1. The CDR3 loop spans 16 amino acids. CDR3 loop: CASSLTASSSYNEQFF.

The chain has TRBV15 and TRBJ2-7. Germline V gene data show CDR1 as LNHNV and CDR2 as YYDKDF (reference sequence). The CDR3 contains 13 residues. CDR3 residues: CATSRVEYYEQYF.

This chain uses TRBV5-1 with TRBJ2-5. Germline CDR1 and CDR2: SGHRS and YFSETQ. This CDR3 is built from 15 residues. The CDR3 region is CASSLGVSLQETQYF.

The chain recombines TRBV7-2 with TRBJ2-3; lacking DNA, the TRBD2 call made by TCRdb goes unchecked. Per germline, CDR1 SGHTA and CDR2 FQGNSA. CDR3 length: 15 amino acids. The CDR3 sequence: CASSTRLAGSDTQYF.

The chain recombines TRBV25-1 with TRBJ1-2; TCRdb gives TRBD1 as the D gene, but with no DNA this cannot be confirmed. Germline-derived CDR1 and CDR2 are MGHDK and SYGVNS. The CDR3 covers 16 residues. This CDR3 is CASSDPGTGEVYGYTF.

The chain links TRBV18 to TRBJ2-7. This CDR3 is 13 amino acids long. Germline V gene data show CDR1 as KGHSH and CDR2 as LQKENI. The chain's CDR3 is CASSTPGSYEQYF.

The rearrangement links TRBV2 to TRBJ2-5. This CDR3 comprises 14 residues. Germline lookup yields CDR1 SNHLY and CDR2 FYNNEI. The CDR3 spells CASSEKLYQETQYF.